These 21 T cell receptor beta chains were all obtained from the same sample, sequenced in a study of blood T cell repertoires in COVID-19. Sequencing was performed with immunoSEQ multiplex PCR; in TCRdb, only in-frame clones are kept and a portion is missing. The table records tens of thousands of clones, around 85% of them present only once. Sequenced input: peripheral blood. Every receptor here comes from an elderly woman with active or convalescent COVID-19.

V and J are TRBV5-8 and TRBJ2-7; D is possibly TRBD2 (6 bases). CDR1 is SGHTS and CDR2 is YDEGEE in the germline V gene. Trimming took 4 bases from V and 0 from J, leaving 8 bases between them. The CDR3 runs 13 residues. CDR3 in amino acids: CASSRDFSYEQYF. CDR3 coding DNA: TGTGCCAGCAGCCGGGACTTCTCCTACGAGCAGTACTTC.

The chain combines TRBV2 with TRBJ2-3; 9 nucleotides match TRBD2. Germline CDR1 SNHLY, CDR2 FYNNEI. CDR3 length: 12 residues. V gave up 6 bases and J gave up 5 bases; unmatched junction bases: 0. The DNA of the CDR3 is TGTGCCAGCAGACTAGCGGGAGATACGCAGTATTTT. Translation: CASRLAGDTQYF.

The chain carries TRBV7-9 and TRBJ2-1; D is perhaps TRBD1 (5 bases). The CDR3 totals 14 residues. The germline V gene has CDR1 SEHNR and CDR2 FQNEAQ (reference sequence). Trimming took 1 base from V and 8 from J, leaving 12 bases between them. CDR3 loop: CASSLEAGPHEQFF. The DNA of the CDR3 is TGTGCCAGCAGCTTAGAGGCAGGGCCGCATGAGCAGTTCTTC. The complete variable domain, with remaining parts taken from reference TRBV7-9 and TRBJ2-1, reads DTGVSQNPRHKITKRGQNVTFRCDPISEHNRLYWYRQTLGQGPEFLTYFQNEAQLEKSRLLSDRFSAERPKGSFSTLEIQRTEQGDSAMYLCASSLEAGPHEQFFGPGTRLTVL.

The CDR3: CASSLAGRAGAYGYTF. The DNA of the CDR3 is TGTGCCAGCAGCTTAGCGGGAAGGGCAGGGGCTTATGGCTACACCTTC. The chain combines TRBV7-2 with TRBJ1-2; D is possibly TRBD1 (6 bases). CDR3 length: 16 amino acids. Trimming pared 0 bases from V and 5 bases from J, leaving 16 bases between. In germline, CDR1 is SGHTA, CDR2 FQGNSA.

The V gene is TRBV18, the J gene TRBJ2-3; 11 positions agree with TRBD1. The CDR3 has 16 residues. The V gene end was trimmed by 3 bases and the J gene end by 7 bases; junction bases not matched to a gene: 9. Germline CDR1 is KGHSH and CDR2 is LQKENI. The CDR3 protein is CASSPTGTGGFNTQYF. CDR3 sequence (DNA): TGTGCCAGCTCACCGACCGGGACAGGGGGTTTTAATACGCAGTATTTT.

The CDR3 DNA reads TGTGCCAGCAGCCTAGGACAGGGATTCCATAATGAGCAGTTCTTC. This encodes CASSLGQGFHNEQFF. The V call is TRBV5-6, the J call TRBJ2-1, with TRBD1 matching over 8 bases. V was clipped by 4 bases and J by 7 bases; unmatched bases: 10. The CDR3 has 15 residues. Germline V gene sequence: CDR1 SGHDT, CDR2 YYEEEE.

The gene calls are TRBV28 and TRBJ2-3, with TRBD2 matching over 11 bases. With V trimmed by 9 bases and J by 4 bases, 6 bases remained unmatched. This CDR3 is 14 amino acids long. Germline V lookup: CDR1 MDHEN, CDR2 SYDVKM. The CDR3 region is CASILAGAADTQYF. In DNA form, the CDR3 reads TGTGCCAGTATACTAGCGGGAGCGGCAGATACGCAGTATTTT.

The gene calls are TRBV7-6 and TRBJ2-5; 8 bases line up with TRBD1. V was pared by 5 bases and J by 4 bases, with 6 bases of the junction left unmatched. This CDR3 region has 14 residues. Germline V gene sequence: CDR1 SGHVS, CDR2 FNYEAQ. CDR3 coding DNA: TGTGCCAGCAGCACAAGGACAGGGATAGAGACCCAGTACTTC. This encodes CASSTRTGIETQYF.

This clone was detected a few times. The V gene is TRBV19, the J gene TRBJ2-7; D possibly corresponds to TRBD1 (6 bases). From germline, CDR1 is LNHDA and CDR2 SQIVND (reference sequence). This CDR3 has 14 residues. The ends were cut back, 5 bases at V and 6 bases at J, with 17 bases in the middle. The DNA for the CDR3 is TGTGCCAGTAGTCCCAGGGACACGGCTCGCGAGCAGTACTTC. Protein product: CASSPRDTAREQYF.

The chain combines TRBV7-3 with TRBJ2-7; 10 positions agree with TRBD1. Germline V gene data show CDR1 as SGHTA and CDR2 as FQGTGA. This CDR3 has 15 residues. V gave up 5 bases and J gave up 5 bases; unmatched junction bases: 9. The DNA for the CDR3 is TGTGCCAGCAGCCCGTCCGGACAGGGGGGTGACGAGCAGTACTTC. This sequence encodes CASSPSGQGGDEQYF.

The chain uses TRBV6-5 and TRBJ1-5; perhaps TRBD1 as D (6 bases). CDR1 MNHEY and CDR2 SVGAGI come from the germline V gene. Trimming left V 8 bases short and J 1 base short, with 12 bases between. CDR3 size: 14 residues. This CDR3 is CASWHRVSNQPQHF. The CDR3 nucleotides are TGTGCCAGCTGGCACAGGGTGAGCAATCAGCCCCAGCATTTT.

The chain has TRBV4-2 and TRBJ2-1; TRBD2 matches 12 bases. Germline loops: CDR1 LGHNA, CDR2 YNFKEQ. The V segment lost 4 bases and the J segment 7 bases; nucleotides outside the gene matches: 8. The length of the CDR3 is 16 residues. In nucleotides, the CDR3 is TGTGCCAGCAGCCCCAGGGATCTAGCGGGGGGGAATGAGCAGTTCTTC. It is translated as CASSPRDLAGGNEQFF.

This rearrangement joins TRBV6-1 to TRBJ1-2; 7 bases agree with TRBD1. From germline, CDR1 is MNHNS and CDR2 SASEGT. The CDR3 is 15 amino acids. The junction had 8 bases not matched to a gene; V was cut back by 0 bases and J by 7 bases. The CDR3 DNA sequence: TGTGCCAGCAGTGAAGCGTCGACAGGGCCCCCTGGCTACACCTTC. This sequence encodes CASSEASTGPPGYTF.

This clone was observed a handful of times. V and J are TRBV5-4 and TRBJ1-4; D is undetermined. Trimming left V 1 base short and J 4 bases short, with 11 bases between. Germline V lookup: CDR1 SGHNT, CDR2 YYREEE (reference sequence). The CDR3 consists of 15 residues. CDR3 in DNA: TGTGCCAGCAGCTTGATGTCAGGCGTTAATGAAAAACTGTTTTTT. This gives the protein CASSLMSGVNEKLFF. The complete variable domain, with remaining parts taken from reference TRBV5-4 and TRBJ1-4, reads ETGVTQSPTHLIKTRGQQVTLRCSSQSGHNTVSWYQQALGQGPQFIFQYYREEENGRGNFPPRFSGLQFPNYSSELNVNALELDDSALYLCASSLMSGVNEKLFFGSGTQLSVL.

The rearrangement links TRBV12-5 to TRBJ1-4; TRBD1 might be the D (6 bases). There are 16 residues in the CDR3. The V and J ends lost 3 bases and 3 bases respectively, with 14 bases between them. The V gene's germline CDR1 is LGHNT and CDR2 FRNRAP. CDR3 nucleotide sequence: TGTGCTAGTGGTTTCGACAGGATGGGGGCTAATGAAAAACTGTTTTTT. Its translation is CASGFDRMGANEKLFF.

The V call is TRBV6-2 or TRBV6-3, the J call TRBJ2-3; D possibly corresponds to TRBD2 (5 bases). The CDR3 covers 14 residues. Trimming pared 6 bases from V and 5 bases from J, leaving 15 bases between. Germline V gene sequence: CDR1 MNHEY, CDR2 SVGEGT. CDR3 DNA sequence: TGTGCCAGCAGCCCCACTAGTTCAGGAGATACGCAGTATTTT. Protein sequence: CASSPTSSGDTQYF.

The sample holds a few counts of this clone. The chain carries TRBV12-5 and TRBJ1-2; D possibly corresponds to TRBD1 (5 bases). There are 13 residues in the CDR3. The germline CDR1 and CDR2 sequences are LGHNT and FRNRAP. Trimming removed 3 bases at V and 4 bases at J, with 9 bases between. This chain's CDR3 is CASGFQGSYGYTF. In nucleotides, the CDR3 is TGTGCTAGTGGTTTTCAGGGCAGCTATGGCTACACCTTC.

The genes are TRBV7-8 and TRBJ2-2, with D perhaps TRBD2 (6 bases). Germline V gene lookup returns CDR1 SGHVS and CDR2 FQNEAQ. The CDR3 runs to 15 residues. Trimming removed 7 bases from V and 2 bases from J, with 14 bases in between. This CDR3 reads CASNRGITNTGELFF. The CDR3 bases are TGTGCCAGCAATCGGGGGATCACTAACACCGGGGAGCTGTTTTTT.

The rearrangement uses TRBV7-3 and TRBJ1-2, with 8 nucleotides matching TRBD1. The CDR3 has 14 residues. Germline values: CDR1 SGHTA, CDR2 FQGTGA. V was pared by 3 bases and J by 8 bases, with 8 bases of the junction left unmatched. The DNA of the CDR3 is TGTGCCAGCAGCTTCGGACAGGGTGGCGTGGGCTACACCTTC. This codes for CASSFGQGGVGYTF.

This chain's CDR3 is CASSLQANTGELFF. CDR3 in DNA: TGTGCCAGCAGCCTACAGGCGAACACCGGGGAGCTGTTTTTT. This sequence joins TRBV5-4 and TRBJ2-2; perhaps TRBD1 as D (5 bases). The CDR3 sequence is 14 residues long. V gave up 4 bases and J gave up 0 bases, with 7 bases separating them. Germline loops: CDR1 SGHNT, CDR2 YYREEE (reference sequence).

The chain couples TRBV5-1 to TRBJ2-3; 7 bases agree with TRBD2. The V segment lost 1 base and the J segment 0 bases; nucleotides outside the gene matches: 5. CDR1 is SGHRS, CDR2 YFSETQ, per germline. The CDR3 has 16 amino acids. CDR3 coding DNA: TGCGCCAGCAGCTTGAGCGGGGACTCTAGCACAGATACGCAGTATTTT. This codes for CASSLSGDSSTDTQYF.